This entry lists 8 T cell receptor beta chains sequenced from one sample in a study of cytotoxic CD8 clonotypes in ibrutinib-treated CLL. The data were produced by immunoSEQ multiplex PCR, yet TCRdb's version contains in-frame clones alone and is incomplete. The top ten clones hold roughly 6% of a sample with about 300,000 clones, more than 70% of them seen once. The sample here was PBMCs, taken at disease progression, from a patient treated with ibrutinib. The receptors derive from a human donor with chronic lymphocytic leukemia.

The chain employs TRBV11-1 and TRBJ2-1, with TRBD2 matching over 8 bases. The germline gives CDR1 SGHAT, CDR2 FQDESV (reference sequence). The CDR3 runs to 15 residues. Losses at the gene ends were 3 bases for V and 8 bases for J; bases not matched to a gene: 9. The CDR3 protein is CASSFSPGLVDEQFF. CDR3 nucleotides: TGTGCCAGCAGCTTTTCCCCGGGACTAGTTGATGAGCAGTTCTTC.

The chain has TRBV4-3 and TRBJ2-3; 11 bases agree with TRBD2. From germline, CDR1 is LGHNA and CDR2 YSLEER. The CDR3 has 15 amino acids. Germline trimming cut 2 bases from V and 5 bases from J; bases unmatched to any gene: 3. The CDR3 nucleotides are TGCGCCAGCAGCCAAACTAGCGGGAGTGGAGATACGCAGTATTTT. This gives the protein CASSQTSGSGDTQYF.

The chain couples TRBV5-6 to TRBJ1-2; D ambiguous. The CDR3 runs 13 residues. Trimming shortened V by 3 bases and J by 4 bases, and 10 bases separated the two germline ends. Germline loops: CDR1 SGHDT, CDR2 YYEEEE. Here the CDR3 DNA reads TGTGCCAGCAGCTCACGGACGTTCTATGGCTACACCTTC. The encoded protein is CASSSRTFYGYTF.

Only one count was recorded for this clone. The chain carries TRBV4-1 and TRBJ2-7, with TRBD1 matching 8 bases. Trimming removed 0 bases from V and 4 bases from J; junction bases left unmatched: 8. CDR3 length: 16 amino acids. CDR1 is MGHRA and CDR2 is YSYEKL in the germline V gene. For the CDR3, the DNA is TGCGCCAGCAGCCAAGATCCCCAGGGGGCATTGTACGAGCAGTACTTC. Amino acid sequence: CASSQDPQGALYEQYF.

In nucleotides, the CDR3 is TGTGCCAGCAGCCCAAGATCCTATGGCTACACCTTC. Protein product: CASSPRSYGYTF. This chain joins TRBV9 and TRBJ1-2, with D uncertain. Trimming pared 4 bases from V and 4 bases from J, leaving 8 bases between. The CDR3 length is 12 residues. Germline assignment: CDR1 SGDLS and CDR2 YYNGEE.

This clone has just a few counts. The V gene is TRBV5-6, the J gene TRBJ2-1, with 7 bases lining up with TRBD1. Germline lookup yields CDR1 SGHDT and CDR2 YYEEEE. CDR3 length: 12 amino acids. Trimming removed 4 bases from V and 15 bases from J; junction bases left unmatched: 10. The CDR3 loop is CASSLYEGARFF. The DNA of the CDR3 is TGTGCCAGCAGCCTGTATGAGGGGGCTCGGTTCTTC.

This chain uses TRBV14 with TRBJ1-6; D perhaps matches TRBD1 (5 bases). There are 17 residues in the CDR3. Germline CDR1 and CDR2: SGHDN and FVKESK. The ends were cut back, 0 bases at V and 6 bases at J, with 15 bases in the middle. CDR3 sequence reads: CASSQEMGGNFNSPLHF. As DNA, the CDR3 is TGTGCCAGCAGCCAAGAAATGGGGGGAAACTTTAATTCACCCCTCCACTTT.

The chain recombines TRBV5-1 with TRBJ2-5; D gene unclear. From germline, CDR1 is SGHRS and CDR2 YFSETQ. V was clipped by 4 bases and J by 5 bases, with 6 bases between them. The CDR3 covers 11 residues. CDR3 nucleotide sequence: TGCGCCAGCAGCATCGAGGAGACCCAGTACTTC. It is translated as CASSIEETQYF.